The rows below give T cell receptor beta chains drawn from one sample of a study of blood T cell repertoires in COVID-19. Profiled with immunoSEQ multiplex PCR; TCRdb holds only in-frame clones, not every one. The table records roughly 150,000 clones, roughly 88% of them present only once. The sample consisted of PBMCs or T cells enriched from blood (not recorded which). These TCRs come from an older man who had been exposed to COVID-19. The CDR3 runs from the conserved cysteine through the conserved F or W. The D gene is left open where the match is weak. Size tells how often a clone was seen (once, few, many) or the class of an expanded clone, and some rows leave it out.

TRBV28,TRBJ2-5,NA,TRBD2,TGTGCCAGCAGTTTAGGAGGGGCGGGAGGGCCACAAGAGACCCAGTACTTC,CASSLGGAGGPQETQYF
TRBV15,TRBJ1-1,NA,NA,TGTGCCACCAGCAGTTTGTCTGAACGGAGAAGGGGTACTGAAGCTTTCTTT,CATSSLSERRRGTEAFF
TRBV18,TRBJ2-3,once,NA,TGTGCCAGCTCACCCGGGTTGGATACGCAGTATTTT,CASSPGLDTQYF
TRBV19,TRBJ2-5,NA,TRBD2,TGTGCCAGTAGTATACTAGCGGGGGGGCAAGAGACCCAGTACTTC,CASSILAGGQETQYF
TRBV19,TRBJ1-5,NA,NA,TGTGCCAGTAGTATGGAGGCAGGAGGCAATCAGCCCCAGCATTTT,CASSMEAGGNQPQHF
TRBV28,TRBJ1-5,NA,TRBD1,TGTGCCAGCAGTTTATCCAGACAGGGCTATAGTCAGCCCCAGCATTTT,CASSLSRQGYSQPQHF
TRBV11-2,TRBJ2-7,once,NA,TGTGCCAGCAGCTTAGGGAGCGGGGGGACAGGGGCGAGAGAGCAGTACTTC,CASSLGSGGTGAREQYF
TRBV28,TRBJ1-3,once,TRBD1,TGTGCCAGCAGTTTCTGGCAGGGGGCTGGAAACACCATATATTTT,CASSFWQGAGNTIYF
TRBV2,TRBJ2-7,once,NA,TGTGCCAGCAGCCGGATACAGGGAGTCTCCTACGAGCAGTACTTC,CASSRIQGVSYEQYF
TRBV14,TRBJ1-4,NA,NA,TGTGCCAGCAGCCAAGACGTGAGGGAAAAACTGTTTTTT,CASSQDVREKLFF
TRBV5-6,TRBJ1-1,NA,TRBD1,TGTGCCAGCAGCTTGGCGCTCGGGACAGGGTCCCCTGAAGCTTTCTTT,CASSLALGTGSPEAFF
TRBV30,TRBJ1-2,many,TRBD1,TGTGCCTGGAGCCCGGGACAGGGTTCCGGTGATGGCTACACCTTC,CAWSPGQGSGDGYTF
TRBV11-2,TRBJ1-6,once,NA,TGTGCCAGCAGCTTATTCGAGGGAGAATCACCCCTCCACTTT,CASSLFEGESPLHF
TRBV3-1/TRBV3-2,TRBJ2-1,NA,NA,TGTGCCAGCAGCCAAGGCGGGCCCGGGGAGCAGTTCTTC,CASSQGGPGEQFF
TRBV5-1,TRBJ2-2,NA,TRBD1,TGCGCCAGCAGGCCCAGGGGGCTCGCGAACACCGGGGAGCTGTTTTTT,CASRPRGLANTGELFF
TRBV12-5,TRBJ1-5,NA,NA,TGTGCTAGTGCAAATTCGTTATTGAGGATTAGCAATCAGCCCCAGCATTTT,CASANSLLRISNQPQHF
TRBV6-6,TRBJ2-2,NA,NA,TGTGCCAGCAGCAGGATCAAAACCGGGGAGCTGTTTTTT,CASSRIKTGELFF
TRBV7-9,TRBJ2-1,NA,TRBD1,TGTGCCAGCAGCTTATCCCCGGGACAGGGGGGGCAGTTCTTC,CASSLSPGQGGQFF
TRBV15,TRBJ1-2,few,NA,TGTGCCTCCAGCCCCAGGTCGGGGAACTATGGCTACACCTTC,CASSPRSGNYGYTF
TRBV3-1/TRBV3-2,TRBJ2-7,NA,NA,TGTGCCAGCAGCCAAGGACTAACAGCCTACGAGCAGTACTTC,CASSQGLTAYEQYF
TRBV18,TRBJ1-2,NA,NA,TGTGCCAGCTCTCCGGGAGGGAAGTATAACTATGGCTACACCTTC,CASSPGGKYNYGYTF
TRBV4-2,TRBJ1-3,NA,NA,TGTGCCAGCAGCCAAGATTTCGCGGATTCCTCTGGAAACACCATATATTTT,CASSQDFADSSGNTIYF
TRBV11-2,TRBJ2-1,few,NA,TGTGCCAGCAGCTTAGCAGTTAACTACAATGAGCAGTTCTTC,CASSLAVNYNEQFF
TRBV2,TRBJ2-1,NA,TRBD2,TGTGCCAGCTCCAAACTAGCGGGAGCCTACAATGAGCAGTTCTTC,CASSKLAGAYNEQFF
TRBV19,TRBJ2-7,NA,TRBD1,TGTGCCAGTAGTACTTCACCGGGACAGTCATACGAGCAGTACTTC,CASSTSPGQSYEQYF
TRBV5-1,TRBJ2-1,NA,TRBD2,TGCGCCAGCAGCTTGGCCACGGGGCTAGCGGGGGGTGAGCAGTTCTTC,CASSLATGLAGGEQFF
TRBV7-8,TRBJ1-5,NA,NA,TGTGCCAGCAGCTTAGCGGGGGGGCATAGCAATCAGCCCCAGCATTTT,CASSLAGGHSNQPQHF
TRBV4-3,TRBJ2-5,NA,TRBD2,TGCGCCAGCAGCCAAGATTCGACTAGCGGGGCGTCAGGGAAGACCCAGTACTTC,CASSQDSTSGASGKTQYF
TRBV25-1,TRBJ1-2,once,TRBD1,TGTGCCAGCAGTGAATCCCTCGGGACAGGGGGTCGCTATGGCTACACCTTC,CASSESLGTGGRYGYTF
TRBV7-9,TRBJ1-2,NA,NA,TGTGCCAGCAGCTTAGGGTTGGCAGGGAACTATGGCTACACCTTC,CASSLGLAGNYGYTF
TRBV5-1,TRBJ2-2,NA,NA,TGCGCCACTTCCCCAGACAGGAACACCGGGGAGCTGTTTTTT,CATSPDRNTGELFF
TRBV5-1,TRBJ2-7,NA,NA,TGCGCCAGCAGCTTGGTCGGGGGAAGCGAGCAGTACTTC,CASSLVGGSEQYF
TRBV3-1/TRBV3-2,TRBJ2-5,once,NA,TGTGCCAGCAGCCCGAGGAGGAGTGGGGAGACCCAGTACTTC,CASSPRRSGETQYF
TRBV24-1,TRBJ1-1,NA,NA,TGTGCCACCAGTGATCCTATTACCTCTGAAGCTTTCTTT,CATSDPITSEAFF
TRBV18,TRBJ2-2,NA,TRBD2,TGTGCCAGCTCGCTCGGACTAGCGGGAGTTAACACCGGGGAGCTGTTTTTT,CASSLGLAGVNTGELFF
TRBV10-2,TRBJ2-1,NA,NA,TGCGCCAGCAGCCCCCCGGGGTCCTACAATGAGCAGTTCTTC,CASSPPGSYNEQFF
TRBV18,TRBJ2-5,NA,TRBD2,TGTGCCAGCTCACCAACTAGCGGGGGACAAGAGACCCAGTACTTC,CASSPTSGGQETQYF
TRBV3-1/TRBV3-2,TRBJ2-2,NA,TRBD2,TGTGCCAGCAGCCCGGGGGGGCGCGTCACCGGGGAGCTGTTTTTT,CASSPGGRVTGELFF
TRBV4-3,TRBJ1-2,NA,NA,TGCGCCAGCAGCCAAGCATCGGGGACAAACTATGGCTACACCTTC,CASSQASGTNYGYTF
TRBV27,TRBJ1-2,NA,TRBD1,TGTGCCAGCAGTGCCTACGGGACAGCTAACTATGGCTACACCTTC,CASSAYGTANYGYTF
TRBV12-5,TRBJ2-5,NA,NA,TGTGCTAGTGGTTTGGGACTAGTCGGAGAGACCCAGTACTTC,CASGLGLVGETQYF
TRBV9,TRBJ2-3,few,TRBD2,TGTGCCAGCAGCGTAGCGGGACTATCCACAGATACGCAGTATTTT,CASSVAGLSTDTQYF
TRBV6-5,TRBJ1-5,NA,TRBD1,TGTGCCAGCAGTCCTTCGACAGGGTATGGTCAGCCCCAGCATTTT,CASSPSTGYGQPQHF
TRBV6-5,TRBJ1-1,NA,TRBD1,TGTGCCAGCAGATTGGGACAGGGAGGTTACACTGAAGCTTTCTTT,CASRLGQGGYTEAFF
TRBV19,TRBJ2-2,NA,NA,TGTGCCAGTCAAACCCGACAGGTTAACACCGGGGAGCTGTTTTTT,CASQTRQVNTGELFF
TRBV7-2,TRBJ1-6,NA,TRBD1,TGTGCCAGCAGAAATCCGGGACAGGGAAATTCACCCCTCCACTTT,CASRNPGQGNSPLHF
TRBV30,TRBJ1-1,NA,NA,TGTGCCTGGAGTGTGCCGGGAAACACTGAAGCTTTCTTT,CAWSVPGNTEAFF
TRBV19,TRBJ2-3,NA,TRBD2,TGTGCCAGTCTAGCGGGTAGCACAGATACGCAGTATTTT,CASLAGSTDTQYF
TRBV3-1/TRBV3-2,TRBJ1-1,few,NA,TGTGCCAGCAGCCCCTTGCGGGTGTCAGCTGAAGCTTTCTTT,CASSPLRVSAEAFF
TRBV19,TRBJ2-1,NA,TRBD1,TGTGCCAGTAGTACGGGACAGGGAGCAAAAGTGCAGTTCTTC,CASSTGQGAKVQFF
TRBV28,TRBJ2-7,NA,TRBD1,TGTGCCAGCAGTATCGTTCGGACAGGGGCCTCTGAGCAGTACTTC,CASSIVRTGASEQYF
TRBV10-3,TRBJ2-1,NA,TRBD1,TGTGCCATCAGCCCCGGACAGGGGGTATATGAGCAGTTCTTC,CAISPGQGVYEQFF
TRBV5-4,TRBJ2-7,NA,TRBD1,TGTGCCAGCAGCTTGGCACAGGGGGCCTACGAGCAGTACTTC,CASSLAQGAYEQYF
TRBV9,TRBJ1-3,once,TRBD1,TGTGCCAGCAGCACCACGGACAGGGGCTCTGGAAACACCATATATTTT,CASSTTDRGSGNTIYF